The 4 T cell receptor beta chains below all came from one sample that was sequenced in a study of blood T cell repertoires in COVID-19. Sequenced by immunoSEQ multiplex PCR; TCRdb stores in-frame clones only, minus some. The sample has fewer than 110,000 clones, approximately 84% seen once; the top ten hold around 12%. The specimen was peripheral blood. The receptors come from a human donor in a cohort sampled during active COVID-19.

The rearrangement joins TRBV20-1 to TRBJ2-3, with a tentative D call TRBD2 (5 bases). The CDR3 loop spans 15 amino acids. The germline V gene has CDR1 DFQATT and CDR2 SNEGSKA (reference sequence). The V end was cut by 3 bases, the J end by 2 bases, with 15 bases between. In nucleotides, the CDR3 is TGCAGTGCTAGTGAAGGGTCAGGACTCACAGATACGCAGTATTTT. Its protein product is CSASEGSGLTDTQYF.

The chain joins TRBV6-5 to TRBJ1-3; tentatively, D is TRBD1 (5 bases). The CDR3 has 15 residues. Looked up from germline, CDR1 is MNHEY and CDR2 is SVGAGI. CDR3 protein: CATRKGGATGNTIYF. CDR3 bases: TGTGCGACCCGTAAAGGTGGGGCAACTGGAAACACCATATATTTT.

V and J are TRBV28 and TRBJ2-7, with TRBD1 matching over 10 bases. J was trimmed by 3 bases and V by 5 bases; bases with no gene match: 4. The CDR3 runs to 14 residues. From germline, CDR1 is MDHEN and CDR2 SYDVKM. The CDR3 spells CASSPGTGVYEQYF. Written as DNA, the CDR3 is TGTGCCAGCAGTCCCGGGACAGGGGTCTACGAGCAGTACTTC. Filled out from reference TRBV28 and TRBJ2-7, the complete variable domain reads DVKVTQSSRYLVKRTGEKVFLECVQDMDHENMFWYRQDPGLGLRLIYFSYDVKMKEKGDIPEGYSVSREKKERFSLILESASTNQTSMYLCASSPGTGVYEQYFGPGTRLTVT.

The chain carries TRBV5-1 and TRBJ2-5, with TRBD2 identical over 8 bases. V shed 4 bases and J 5 bases; nucleotides not matched to a gene: 10. This CDR3 contains 15 residues. Germline-derived CDR1 and CDR2 are SGHRS and YFSETQ. The CDR3 nucleotides are TGCGCCAGCAGCCCCGGGACTAGTCTTTGGGAGACCCAGTACTTC. Translation gives CASSPGTSLWETQYF.